The 16 T cell receptor beta chains listed next were all sequenced from one sample in a study of technical replicates of blood from a few donors (dated by TCRdb to between 2016 and 2019). Libraries were prepared through the immunoSEQ multiplex PCR assay. TCRdb limited this immuneACCESS table to in-frame rearrangements with V and J called. A share of clones is missing; checked studies link under half to unresolved V genes, and the rest is unexplained. The sample profile shows about 62,000 clones; more than 75% of them were found once. Together, the top ten hold 5.2% of the sample. Sequenced sample: PBMCs. Receptors originate from a human donor in good health. Some clones in this sample may be carry-over from other donors' samples.

The chain links TRBV7-2 to TRBJ2-7; 10 positions match TRBD2. The CDR3 sequence is 15 residues long. In germline, CDR1 is SGHTA, CDR2 FQGNSA. Trimming removed 3 bases from V and 4 bases from J; junction bases left unmatched: 6. CDR3 bases: TGTGCCAGCAGCTTTCCGCCTAGCGGGAGTTACGAGCAGTACTTC. Its translation is CASSFPPSGSYEQYF. Complete variable domain (other parts from reference TRBV7-2 and TRBJ2-7): GAGVSQSPSNKVTEKGKDVELRCDPISGHTALYWYRQSLGQGLEFLIYFQGNSAPDKSGLPSDRFSAERTGGSVSTLTIQRTQQEDSAVYLCASSFPPSGSYEQYFGPGTRLTVT.

V gene TRBV7-2 combines with J gene TRBJ2-1; 7 nucleotides match TRBD1. This CDR3 contains 13 residues. Germline V CDR1 and CDR2: SGHTA, FQGNSA. Unmatched junction bases numbered 4, after V lost 1 base and J lost 10 bases. The CDR3 here is CASSLVRDREQFF. CDR3 DNA: TGTGCCAGCAGCTTAGTAAGGGACAGAGAGCAGTTCTTC.

The V gene is TRBV9, the J gene TRBJ2-3; 8 nucleotides align to TRBD2. This CDR3 spans 12 amino acids. Trimming cost V 6 bases and J 6 bases; bases outside gene matches: 3. Germline V gene data show CDR1 as SGDLS and CDR2 as YYNGEE. The CDR3 nucleotides read TGTGCCAGCACAGCGGGGGAGGATACGCAGTATTTT. This codes for CASTAGEDTQYF.

The chain recombines TRBV6-1 with TRBJ2-1, with 10 bases aligning to TRBD1. The germline V gene has CDR1 MNHNS and CDR2 SASEGT. The CDR3 consists of 14 residues. With V trimmed by 6 bases and J by 9 bases, 8 bases remained unmatched. In DNA, the CDR3 is TGTGCCAGCAGAACGGGACAGGGGAATGGTGAGCAGTTCTTC. Amino acid sequence: CASRTGQGNGEQFF.

This chain joins TRBV18 and TRBJ1-1, with D unresolved. The V gene lost 3 bases and the J gene lost 1 base, with 9 bases spanning the gap. The germline V gene has CDR1 KGHSH and CDR2 LQKENI. CDR3 size: 14 residues. Here the CDR3 reads CASSPSDKNTEAFF. Here the CDR3 DNA reads TGTGCCAGCTCACCTAGCGACAAGAACACTGAAGCTTTCTTT.

The chain recombines TRBV27 with TRBJ2-7, with 12 bases fitting TRBD1. J lost 2 bases, V lost 3 bases, and 11 bases had no gene match. The CDR3 is 18 residues long. CDR1 is MNHEY, CDR2 SMNVEV, per germline (reference sequence). CDR3 region: CASSFITGTGGKAYEQYF. The CDR3 DNA sequence: TGTGCCAGCAGTTTCATCACAGGGACAGGGGGCAAGGCCTACGAGCAGTACTTC.

V usage is TRBV4-2 and J usage is TRBJ2-2; D uncertain. Per the germline V gene, CDR1 is LGHNA and CDR2 is YNFKEQ. The CDR3 spans 14 residues. V was shortened by 1 base and J by 4 bases, with 7 bases between the two germline ends. The CDR3 nucleotides are TGTGCCAGCAGCCAAGTACTAACCACCGGGGAGCTGTTTTTT. Its protein product is CASSQVLTTGELFF.

The sample holds a few counts of this clone. The chain links TRBV4-3 to TRBJ2-5, with 8 nucleotides matching TRBD2. The V gene end was trimmed by 6 bases and the J gene end by 2 bases; junction bases not matched to a gene: 8. CDR3 size: 15 residues. The germline gives CDR1 LGHNA, CDR2 YSLEER. The CDR3 loop is CASSLGRGAQETQYF. As DNA, the CDR3 is TGCGCCAGCAGTCTTGGGCGGGGGGCGCAAGAGACCCAGTACTTC.

In this sample, this clone turned up a few times. V is TRBV11-2 and J is TRBJ1-4; D may be TRBD1 (5 bases). V lost 5 bases to trimming and J lost 4 bases, with 14 bases between them. The length of the CDR3 is 15 residues. Germline-derived CDR1 and CDR2 are SGHAT and FQNNGV. CDR3: CASSRLSGLNEKLFF. CDR3 DNA: TGTGCCAGCAGCCGATTATCGGGACTTAATGAAAAACTGTTTTTT.

This sequence joins TRBV18 and TRBJ1-3; TRBD1 agrees at 7 bases. With V trimmed by 3 bases and J by 2 bases, 4 bases remained unmatched. The CDR3 extends over 15 amino acids. CDR1 and CDR2 (germline): KGHSH, LQKENI. CDR3 coding DNA: TGTGCCAGCTCACCGAAGGGGGCCGCTGGAAACACCATATATTTT. Its protein is CASSPKGAAGNTIYF.

This clone rates as medium-sized. The chain joins TRBV30 to TRBJ2-3; D remains unclear. The CDR3 length is 14 residues. CDR1 is GTSNPN and CDR2 is SVGIG in the germline V gene (reference sequence). V lost 2 bases and J 3 bases, leaving 12 bases between the germline ends. CDR3: CAWSWAVLTDTQYF. In nucleotides, the CDR3 is TGTGCCTGGAGTTGGGCAGTATTAACAGATACGCAGTATTTT.

The chain links TRBV9 to TRBJ2-1; D perhaps matches TRBD2 (6 bases). V lost 0 bases, J lost 5 bases, and 9 bases lay in between. The CDR3 has 14 residues. Germline loops: CDR1 SGDLS, CDR2 YYNGEE. The CDR3 here is CASSVVTRDNEQFF. The CDR3 DNA sequence: TGTGCCAGCAGCGTAGTGACTAGAGACAATGAGCAGTTCTTC.

The chain carries TRBV11-2 and TRBJ1-1, with a tentative D call TRBD1 (6 bases). The germline V gene has CDR1 SGHAT and CDR2 FQNNGV. V gave up 2 bases and J gave up 2 bases, with 12 bases separating them. The CDR3 length is 15 residues. CDR3 sequence reads: CASSLTSQGNTEAFF. The CDR3, as DNA: TGTGCCAGCAGCTTAACCTCACAGGGTAACACTGAAGCTTTCTTT. Combining the CDR3 with reference TRBV11-2 and TRBJ1-1 gives the whole variable domain EAGVAQSPRYKIIEKRQSVAFWCNPISGHATLYWYQQILGQGPKLLIQFQNNGVVDDSQLPKDRFSAERLKGVDSTLKIQPAKLEDSAVYLCASSLTSQGNTEAFFGQGTRLTVV.

J is TRBJ2-7 and V is TRBV6-1; maybe TRBD1 (6 bases). The CDR3 length is 14 residues. Trimming shortened V by 10 bases and J by 0 bases, and 16 bases separated the two germline ends. The germline V gene encodes CDR1 MNHNS and CDR2 SASEGT. The CDR3, as DNA: TGTGCCACCGCCAGGGGTCCCCTCTCCTACGAGCAGTACTTC. As protein: CATARGPLSYEQYF.

V is TRBV10-3 and J is TRBJ2-7; 8 nucleotides line up with TRBD1. V dropped 2 bases and J dropped 2; count of bases not matched to a gene: 5. This CDR3 comprises 15 residues. Germline-derived CDR1 and CDR2 are ENHRY and SYGVKD. Written as DNA, the CDR3 is TGTGCCATCAGTGAGATAAACAGGGGGACCTACGAGCAGTACTTC. The encoded protein is CAISEINRGTYEQYF.

The chain joins TRBV19 to TRBJ2-3; 9 nucleotides agree with TRBD1. V lost 4 bases to trimming and J lost 4 bases; unmatched junction nucleotides: 0. CDR3 length: 13 residues. Germline lookup yields CDR1 LNHDA and CDR2 SQIVND (reference sequence). As DNA, the CDR3 is TGTGCCAGTAGTAACAGGGGGCCAGATACGCAGTATTTT. Its translation is CASSNRGPDTQYF.